This T cell receptor (beta chain) was sequenced in a study of blood T cell repertoires in COVID-19. Overall study: The analysed material was cDNA or gDNA that came from T cells, B-cell-depleted T cells, or PBMCs.

The CDR3 length is 15 residues. V lost 4 bases and J 2 bases, leaving 14 bases between the germline ends. CDR1 and CDR2 (germline): LNHDA, SQIVND (reference sequence). As handled by the study authors: Quantification of nucleated cells was approximated via reference gene primer amplification. The data were produced by immunoSEQ multiplex PCR, yet TCRdb's version contains in-frame clones alone and is incomplete. V and J calls and clone size are copied from that table; D and trimming were computed from the DNA. This table has more than 250,000 clones, around 92% appearing once. The receptor was derived from a man younger than 35 who had recovered from COVID-19. The sequenced sample was peripheral blood. This chain joins TRBV19 and TRBJ2-5, with D possibly matching TRBD2 (5 bases). CDR3 residues: CASSRGVTGQETQYF. CDR3 sequence (DNA): TGTGCCAGTAGTAGAGGCGTTACGGGACAAGAGACCCAGTACTTC. The entire variable domain, with the rest obtained from reference TRBV19 and TRBJ2-5, is as follows: DGGITQSPKYLFRKEGQNVTLSCEQNLNHDAMYWYRQDPGQGLRLIYYSQIVNDFQKGDIAEGYSVSREKKESFPLTVTSAQKNPTAFYLCASSRGVTGQETQYFGPGTRLLVL.